Here is one T cell receptor beta chain with its context. There is no known antigen for this receptor. No much larger clone is present one base from it, and per-base qualities are unavailable. The CDR3, from cysteine to phenylalanine, totals 17 residues. Only CDR3 DNA is held: 51 bases, read in frame from base 1. Based on the germline V gene, the CDR1 and CDR2 sequences are MDHEN and SYDVKM. After removal of 6 bases from V and 6 bases from J, the junction retains 16 bases not matched to a gene. Unstimulated PBMCs, after thawing, were stained for CD3, CD4 and CD8 and then FACS-sorted into CD3+CD4+ and CD3+CD8+ populations. All 8 studied subjects were randomized to immunosuppression withdrawal. Genomic DNA was isolated with the Qiagen DNeasy Blood and Tissue Kit. This entry belongs to a study of T cell clones after liver transplantation (dated by TCRdb to the late 2010s). Describing the broader study: The samples were obtained from ITN030ST, a randomized trial that attempted immunosuppression withdrawal within 2 years after liver transplantation. Donor-reactive T cell clones were identified by TCRbeta sequencing following a pre-transplant mixed lymphocyte reaction and were subsequently tracked in post-transplant blood. As an antigen-independent comparator for the donor-reactive sequences, third party-reactive TCRbeta sequences from pre-transplant MLRs were identified as well. Three of the eight recipients were HCV-positive; the others were transplanted for non-autoimmune, non-viral indications. No induction therapy was given to the subjects, and standard immunosuppression was administered until randomization at 12-24 months post-transplant. Tolerance meant complete immunosuppression withdrawal for at least one year without liver enzymes rising beyond twice the upper limit of normal. Blood samples were collected pre-transplant, then pre-randomization ahead of withdrawal, and finally post-randomization once withdrawal had either been completed or failed. Of the 8 liver transplant recipients making up the studied cohort, 3 were classified as tolerant and 5 as non-tolerant. Study-level results and caveats: A greater decline was seen for donor-reactive sequences than for third party-reactive sequences, suggesting partial antigen-specific deletion unrelated to withdrawal success. When repertoire turnover was taken into account, detection of donor-reactive sequences was significantly reduced in 7 of 8 subjects for CD4 and in 8 of 8 subjects for CD8. Because allograft tissue specimens were not available, migration of donor-reactive T cells into the graft, rather than deletion, may have occurred. In most of the 8 subjects, regardless of tolerance or HCV status, circulating donor-reactive CD4 TCRbeta sequences dropped significantly post-transplant. In a couple of subjects, low numbers of available donor cells limited the measurable donor-reactive repertoire. Because of small, heterogeneous patient numbers and non-standardized post-transplant time points, the conclusions were only preliminary.

Using immunoSEQ, frozen genomic DNA was subjected to high-throughput TCRbeta CDR3 sequencing, a process that included PCR amplification, mapping, bias correction and internal controls. In the authors' own workflow: Productive rearrangements were kept, and unique TCRbeta sequences were defined by CDR3 nucleotide sequence plus V and J gene. For a sequence to be called donor-reactive, it needed a frequency of at least 0.01% and at least 5-fold expansion in CFSE-low cells compared with unstimulated pre-transplant cells. Minimum frequency thresholds were set for each subject on the basis of the unstimulated sample with the lowest template count, so that a detection power of at least 90% was ensured. Jensen-Shannon divergence between the top 1000 TCRbeta sequences after and before transplant was used to measure repertoire turnover. Two-sided Fisher's exact tests were used to test for changes in how often donor-reactive sequences were detected. TCRdb limited this immuneACCESS table to in-frame rearrangements with V and J called. A share of clones is missing; checked studies link under half to unresolved V genes, and the rest is unexplained. V, J and clone size derive from that table, while D and trimming were established from the DNA sequence. The sample data list 15,000 to 20,000 clones, and around 89% of these were observed just once. The top ten hold over 10% of the sample.

This chain is built from TRBV28 and TRBJ2-1; the central 8 bases match TRBD2. This clonotype originated in a human patient who received a liver transplant. A transplant means some T cells may be of graft donor rather than patient origin. The source material was CD8+ T cells from blood, sampled just over 45 months after liver transplant. The CDR3 sequence is CASRETPGGRPSNEQFF. Read as DNA, the sequence is TGTGCCAGCAGGGAAACCCCCGGCGGGAGGCCATCCAATGAGCAGTTCTTC.